A single sample is the source of the 14 T cell receptor beta chains below, sequenced in a study of cytomegalovirus exposure and HLA in healthy donors. 13 Jbeta primers and 60 Vbeta primers were used for the PCR. Sequencing was performed with immunoSEQ multiplex PCR; in TCRdb, only in-frame clones are kept and a portion is missing. The sample lists 140,000 or so clones, approximately 79% occurring once. The source material was PBMCs. The receptors here all came from a man aged 18 to 29 in good health and CMV-seropositive.

This clone appeared a few times. The chain recombines TRBV10-3 with TRBJ2-2; 7 nucleotides line up with TRBD1. Germline CDR1 ENHRY, CDR2 SYGVKD. This CDR3 comprises 19 residues. V shed 7 bases, J shed 3 bases, and the junction held 20 bases outside the gene matches. CDR3 protein: CAIIARPRQGNEDTGELFF. CDR3 DNA sequence: TGTGCCATCATCGCGAGGCCAAGACAGGGCAACGAGGACACCGGGGAGCTGTTTTTT.

V gene TRBV7-2 combines with J gene TRBJ1-2; 8 nucleotides line up with TRBD1. Germline V gives CDR1 SGHTA, CDR2 FQGNSA. The CDR3 spans 15 residues. Trimming cost V 2 bases and J 3 bases; bases outside gene matches: 5. CDR3 loop: CASSLFAGGDYGYTF. For the CDR3, the DNA is TGTGCCAGCAGCTTATTTGCAGGGGGCGACTATGGCTACACCTTC. The full variable domain, its missing parts supplied by reference TRBV7-2 and TRBJ1-2, is GAGVSQSPSNKVTEKGKDVELRCDPISGHTALYWYRQSLGQGLEFLIYFQGNSAPDKSGLPSDRFSAERTGGSVSTLTIQRTQQEDSAVYLCASSLFAGGDYGYTFGSGTRLTVV.

Here the CDR3 DNA reads TGTGCCAGCAGCACCGGAGCTAGCGGGGGGTTATACGAGCAGTACTTC. This translates into CASSTGASGGLYEQYF. This sequence joins TRBV5-4 and TRBJ2-5; 11 nucleotides align to TRBD2. The tail of the sequence fits TRBJ2-7 better, so the J call may be wrong. CDR1 is SGHNT, CDR2 YYREEE, per germline (reference sequence). This CDR3 region has 16 residues.

This clone came up a few times. This chain joins TRBV5-6 and TRBJ2-1, with TRBD2 identical over 9 bases. Germline V gives CDR1 SGHDT, CDR2 YYEEEE. With 3 bases clipped from V and 6 bases from J, the junction kept 4 bases outside the gene matches. This CDR3 is 14 amino acids long. CDR3 residues: CASSWGLAVNEQFF. DNA for the CDR3: TGTGCCAGCAGCTGGGGACTAGCAGTCAATGAGCAGTTCTTC.

The genes are TRBV6-4 and TRBJ2-3; 7 bases align to TRBD2. The CDR3 totals 17 residues. The V gene end was trimmed by 3 bases and the J gene end by 0 bases; junction bases not matched to a gene: 9. CDR1 is MRHNA, CDR2 SNTAGT, per germline. DNA of the CDR3: TGTGCCAGCAGTGAGAGTCTCGGGGGGACTAGCACAGATACGCAGTATTTT. It specifies CASSESLGGTSTDTQYF.

This clone has just a few counts. This rearrangement joins TRBV9 to TRBJ1-6; D remains ambiguous. Germline V gene lookup returns CDR1 SGDLS and CDR2 YYNGEE. V lost 2 bases and J lost 6, with 12 bases in between. The CDR3 sequence is 15 residues long. CDR3 sequence: CASSVDVGGNSPLHF. The CDR3 coding sequence is TGTGCCAGCAGCGTGGACGTGGGAGGTAATTCACCCCTCCACTTT.

This clone was observed a handful of times. The chain combines TRBV28 with TRBJ1-4; tentative D call: TRBD1 (5 bases). The CDR3 is made up of 15 amino acids. Looked up from germline, CDR1 is MDHEN and CDR2 is SYDVKM. Between the trimmed V and J ends, which lost 5 bases and 8 bases, there was a span of 18 bases. CDR3 loop: CASSPTGLAREKLFF. Here the CDR3 DNA reads TGTGCCAGCAGTCCAACAGGTTTGGCTCGGGAAAAACTGTTTTTT.

The chain uses TRBV4-3 and TRBJ1-5; TRBD1 might be the D (5 bases). Deletions cut 4 bases from V and 4 bases from J, with 20 bases between. The CDR3 totals 17 residues. The V gene's germline CDR1 is LGHNA and CDR2 YSLEER. The CDR3 nucleotides read TGCGCCAGCAGCCCAGAGATAGGAGAGGGGAGGAATCAGCCCCAGCATTTT. This translates into CASSPEIGEGRNQPQHF.

This clone was recorded a few times. This sequence joins TRBV29-1 and TRBJ2-4; the D gene is possibly TRBD2 (7 bases). This CDR3 spans 15 amino acids. The V end lost 7 bases, the J end lost 3 bases, and 19 bases lay between the germline ends. The germline V gene has CDR1 SQVTM and CDR2 ANQGSEA. The CDR3 loop reads CSADGGGSGKNIQYF. The CDR3 DNA follows: TGCAGCGCTGATGGGGGGGGCTCGGGCAAAAACATTCAGTACTTC. The full variable domain, rest sourced from reference TRBV29-1 and TRBJ2-4, is SAVISQKPSRDICQRGTSLTIQCQVDSQVTMMFWYRQQPGQSLTLIATANQGSEATYESGFVIDKFPISRPNLTFSTLTVSNMSPEDSSIYLCSADGGGSGKNIQYFGAGTRLSVL.

The chain is built from TRBV5-6 and TRBJ2-2, with a weak D call TRBD2 (6 bases). Germline values: CDR1 SGHDT, CDR2 YYEEEE. This CDR3 has 16 amino acids. Between the trimmed V and J ends, which lost 2 bases and 2 bases, there was a span of 13 bases. CDR3 nucleotides: TGTGCCAGCAGCTTCGAACTAGCCCGAAACACCGGGGAGCTGTTTTTT. Its translation: CASSFELARNTGELFF.

The rearrangement links TRBV5-1 to TRBJ2-7, with D possibly being TRBD2 (6 bases). Germline V gives CDR1 SGHRS, CDR2 YFSETQ. V lost 2 bases, J lost 3 bases, and 12 bases lay in between. The CDR3 consists of 14 residues. This CDR3 reads CASSFGDSYYEQYF. In nucleotides, the CDR3 is TGCGCCAGCAGCTTCGGGGACTCCTACTACGAGCAGTACTTC.

J is TRBJ1-3 and V is TRBV28; TRBD1 matches 8 bases. Unmatched junction bases numbered 8, after V lost 3 bases and J lost 4 bases. There are 16 residues in the CDR3. Germline V gene lookup returns CDR1 MDHEN and CDR2 SYDVKM. The DNA for the CDR3 is TGTGCCAGCAGTTTGGGGCAGGGGGCGATCGGAAACACCATATATTTT. This codes for CASSLGQGAIGNTIYF.

The chain carries TRBV10-3 and TRBJ1-2; a possible D gene is TRBD1 (5 bases). The CDR3 contains 13 residues. Germline V gives CDR1 ENHRY, CDR2 SYGVKD. Trimming pared 8 bases from V and 3 bases from J, leaving 13 bases between. CDR3 nucleotides: TGTGCCATCCCTAATGGGGCCGACTATGGCTACACCTTC. Protein product: CAIPNGADYGYTF.

This chain uses TRBV6-1 with TRBJ1-5; the D gene is possibly TRBD1 (6 bases). Germline V gene data show CDR1 as MNHNS and CDR2 as SASEGT. V lost 10 bases and J 0 bases, leaving 16 bases between the germline ends. This CDR3 comprises 15 residues. The CDR3: CAIVDSLYSNQPQHF. CDR3 nucleotides: TGTGCCATCGTGGACAGCCTTTATAGCAATCAGCCCCAGCATTTT.